This record looks at one T cell receptor (beta chain) sequence and its context. The data derive from a study of blood T cell repertoires in COVID-19. Study-wide context: In each case, the material was cDNA or gDNA derived from T cells, B-cell-depleted T cells, or PBMCs.

The cohort comprised adults aged roughly 18 to 95 years residing in some 24 US areas. Recovery among Cohort 3 donors was established by two negative PCRs, clearance, or symptom resolution. How the authors handled the data: Estimation of nucleated cell counts was performed using reference gene primer amplification. TCRdb keeps only in-frame clones here, not all; method: immunoSEQ multiplex PCR. V and J calls and clone size are copied from that table; D and trimming were computed from the DNA. Of around 300,000 clones listed, about nine tenths were seen once; the top ten hold 1.5% to 2%. The sequenced material came from PBMCs or T cells enriched from blood (not recorded which). This clonotype originated in a woman aged 40 to 50 who had recovered from COVID-19.

The CDR3 loop reads CASSYSHRGNSPLHF. In DNA form, the CDR3 reads TGTGCCAGCAGTTACTCCCACAGGGGAAATTCACCCCTCCACTTT. The J gene is TRBJ1-6, the V gene TRBV6-5; 7 bases align to TRBD1. Germline V lookup: CDR1 MNHEY, CDR2 SVGAGI. The CDR3 sequence is 15 residues long. Trimming removed 0 bases from V and 7 bases from J; junction bases left unmatched: 3.